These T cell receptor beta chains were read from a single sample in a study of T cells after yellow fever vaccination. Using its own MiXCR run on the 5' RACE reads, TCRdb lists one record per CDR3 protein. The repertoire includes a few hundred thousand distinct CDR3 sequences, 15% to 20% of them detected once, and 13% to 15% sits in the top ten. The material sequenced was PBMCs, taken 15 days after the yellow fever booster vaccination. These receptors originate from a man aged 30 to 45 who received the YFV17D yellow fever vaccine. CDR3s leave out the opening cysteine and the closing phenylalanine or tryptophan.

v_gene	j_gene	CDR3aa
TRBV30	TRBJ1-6	AWTSYNSPLH
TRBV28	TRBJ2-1	ASSLSRVPGINEQF
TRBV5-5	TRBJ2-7	ASSPPGGSHEQY
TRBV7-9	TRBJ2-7	ASSQTSGNPSYEQY
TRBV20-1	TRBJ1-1	SAQIGGANTEAF
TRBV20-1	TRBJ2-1	SGAPSGRDNEQF
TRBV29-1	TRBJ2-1	SAQPGIAYNEQF
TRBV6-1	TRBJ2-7	ASTLFPGHPTGY
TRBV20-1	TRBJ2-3	SASPTRNTQY
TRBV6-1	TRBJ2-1	ASRLAGTYNEQF
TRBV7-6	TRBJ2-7	ASSDTPRAYEQY
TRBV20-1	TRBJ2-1	SAKGAGGPIHHNEQF
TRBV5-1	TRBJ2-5	ASSPDKTQY
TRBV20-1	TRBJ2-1	SALAGGYNEQF
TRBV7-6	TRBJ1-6	ASSSGSGGALH
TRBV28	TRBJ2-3	ASSFEDGRTDTQY
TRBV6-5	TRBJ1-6	ASRARQGVLH
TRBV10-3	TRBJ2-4	AISDSQGLAKNIQY
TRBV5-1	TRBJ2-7	ASSPGHSASSYEQY
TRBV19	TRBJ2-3	ASKLAGSVTDTQY